This T cell receptor beta chain was sequenced for a study of human CD8 memory T cell subsets. General study points: For stem-like memory and precursor exhausted T cells, diversity was similarly high, which was not true of effector memory cells. Stem-like memory T cell repertoires overlapped minimally with precursor exhausted T cell repertoires.

On this clonotype: Its antigen is still unknown.

Libraries targeted TCR beta using 5' RACE with UMIs. TCRdb re-called the 5' RACE reads; one entry per CDR3 protein, DNA not given. The specimen's table records around 6,500 distinct CDR3 sequences. Early memory CD8+ T cells that were CCR7+ PD-1+ TIGIT+ with exhausted-like traits constituted the TPEX cells. Buffy coats from healthy donors yielded the PBMC. From duplicate vials of approximately 140,000 sorted CD8+ T cells per subset, RNA was isolated. Germline CDR1 LGHNA, CDR2 YSLEER. The CDR3 runs 16 residues. The sequenced sample consisted of CD8+ T cells from PBMCs. The chain links TRBV4-3 to TRBJ1-3. This receptor was taken from a human donor in good health. CDR3 amino acids: CASSQGRISSGNTIYF.